The 10 T cell receptor beta chains below all came from one sample that was sequenced in a study of cytomegalovirus exposure and HLA in healthy donors. The PCR used 60 Vbeta and 13 Jbeta primers. Repertoires were generated with immunoSEQ multiplex PCR, while TCRdb's copy carries only in-frame clones and drops some. The profile covers some 140,000 clones, with 79% appearing a single time and around 3% taken by the ten largest. Specimen: PBMCs. The source of these receptors is a female donor in good health and CMV-seronegative.

The CDR3 nucleotides read TGCGCCAGCGAGGGTGAGGGAGTATACGGAAACACCATATATTTT. Protein: CASEGEGVYGNTIYF. The rearrangement links TRBV5-1 to TRBJ1-3; D gene uncertain. The germline CDR1 and CDR2 sequences are SGHRS and YFSETQ. V was pared by 7 bases and J by 4 bases, with 18 bases between. This CDR3 comprises 15 residues.

The chain recombines TRBV14 with TRBJ2-5; possibly TRBD2 for D (5 bases). The germline CDR1 and CDR2 sequences are SGHDN and FVKESK. Trimming left V 4 bases short and J 2 bases short, with 17 bases between. The CDR3 contains 16 residues. Written as DNA, the CDR3 is TGTGCCAGCAGCCCTTACTTCCCCAGGAGGCAAGAGACCCAGTACTTC. Protein sequence: CASSPYFPRRQETQYF.

On this clone itself: Because it lacks the conserved phenylalanine or tryptophan at the end, this CDR3 is likely a read error. It is unclear where the CDR3 begins or ends on the DNA, so no DNA is shown, and the CDR3 is as TCRdb lists it. This rearrangement joins TRBV19 to TRBJ2-7; the table's D call TRBD2 went unverified against the DNA. Ends included, the CDR3 has 9 residues. Germline V CDR1 and CDR2: LNHDA, SQIVND (reference sequence). CDR3 residues: CATLPTRRI.

The gene calls are TRBV28 and TRBJ1-1; TRBD1 matches 10 bases. CDR3 length: 16 residues. The germline V gene encodes CDR1 MDHEN and CDR2 SYDVKM. V was pared by 10 bases and J by 6 bases, with 17 bases of the junction left unmatched. CDR3 residues: CATLGPGQGNGAEAFF. The CDR3 DNA is TGTGCCACACTCGGACCGGGACAGGGGAATGGCGCTGAAGCTTTCTTT. The full variable domain, with the rest looked up from reference TRBV28 and TRBJ1-1, is DVKVTQSSRYLVKRTGEKVFLECVQDMDHENMFWYRQDPGLGLRLIYFSYDVKMKEKGDIPEGYSVSREKKERFSLILESASTNQTSMYLCATLGPGQGNGAEAFFGQGTRLTVV.

The chain employs TRBV2 and TRBJ2-7; D is possibly TRBD1 (6 bases). The V end lost 3 bases, the J end lost 8 bases, and 8 bases lay between the germline ends. In germline, CDR1 is SNHLY, CDR2 FYNNEI. The CDR3 spans 11 residues. The CDR3 DNA is TGTGCCAGCAGTGACGGGGACAAGCAGTACTTC. It specifies CASSDGDKQYF.

Comments on this clone: The same CDR3 is also encoded by other DNA sequences in this sample. The V call is TRBV6-1, the J call TRBJ1-2; D is ambiguous. The CDR3 is 13 residues long. CDR1 and CDR2 from the germline V gene are MNHNS and SASEGT. Trimming removed 1 base at V and 7 bases at J, with 10 bases between. For the CDR3, the DNA is TGTGCCAGCAGTGAAGGGCAGGCGGGTGGCTACACCTTC. As protein: CASSEGQAGGYTF.

This clone was observed a single time. The gene calls are TRBV27 and TRBJ1-1, with 7 bases fitting TRBD1. The CDR3 runs 14 residues. Germline V gene data show CDR1 as MNHEY and CDR2 as SMNVEV (reference sequence). The V gene end was trimmed by 6 bases and the J gene end by 8 bases; junction bases not matched to a gene: 12. As DNA, the CDR3 is TGTGCCAGCAGATCGGGACAGTACGCCGTGGAAGCTTTCTTT. Protein product: CASRSGQYAVEAFF.

The chain links TRBV7-9 to TRBJ2-7, with 8 bases aligning to TRBD1. V dropped 5 bases and J dropped 3; count of bases not matched to a gene: 12. The germline CDR1 and CDR2 sequences are SEHNR and FQNEAQ (reference sequence). The length of the CDR3 is 16 residues. The CDR3 loop reads CASSPGTGPLYYEQYF. Written as DNA, the CDR3 is TGTGCCAGCAGCCCAGGGACAGGACCTCTCTACTACGAGCAGTACTTC.

The chain has TRBV19 and TRBJ1-5; maybe TRBD1 (5 bases). V lost 0 bases and J lost 5, with 11 bases in between. The germline gives CDR1 LNHDA, CDR2 SQIVND (reference sequence). The CDR3 extends over 15 amino acids. The CDR3 sequence: CASSIDLDSYQPQHF. The CDR3 DNA reads as TGTGCCAGTAGTATAGACCTTGACAGTTATCAGCCCCAGCATTTT.

The chain is built from TRBV4-1 and TRBJ1-2, with D tentatively TRBD1 (6 bases). CDR3 size: 16 residues. V dropped 0 bases and J dropped 5 bases, with 16 bases sitting between them. Germline assignment: CDR1 MGHRA and CDR2 YSYEKL. The CDR3 DNA reads as TGCGCCAGCAGCCAAGAGCGCGACAGGTTCGTTTATGGCTACACCTTC. It encodes CASSQERDRFVYGYTF.